The 3 T cell receptor beta chains given below trace back to one sample, sequenced in a study of Graves' ophthalmopathy and Graves' hyperthyroidism. CDR3 regions of TCR beta were amplified from RNA transcripts. An opening RT-PCR round employed HTBI primers and preceded a second-round multiplex PCR. One entry per CDR3 protein, called by TCRdb with MiXCR from the multiplex PCR reads. This table has 300,000 to 400,000 distinct CDR3 sequences, roughly a sixth appearing once. Material for sequencing was peripheral blood. These receptors were taken from an adult man with Graves' ophthalmopathy.

This clonotype was detected ten times or more. The chain combines TRBV27 with TRBJ2-7; either TRBD1 or TRBD2 may supply D (6 bases each). Germline CDR1 reads MNHEY; CDR2 reads SMNVEV (reference sequence). The V end was cut by 5 bases, the J end by 5 bases, with 13 bases between. The CDR3 runs 13 residues. The chain's CDR3 is CASSPGALNEQYF. CDR3 coding DNA: TGTGCCAGCAGTCCGGGGGCATTGAACGAGCAGTACTTC.

The chain combines TRBV6-1 with TRBJ1-1; no definite D call. CDR3 length: 14 amino acids. From germline, CDR1 is MNHNS and CDR2 SASEGT. V lost 10 bases, J lost 0 bases, and 15 bases lay in between. The DNA for the CDR3 is TGTGCCACCTGGTCAGGTATTTTGAACACTGAAGCTTTCTTT. Translating it yields CATWSGILNTEAFF.

This clonotype was detected many times. This chain links TRBV11-2 with TRBJ2-2; 13 bases map to TRBD2. The CDR3 covers 17 residues. V lost 6 bases to trimming and J lost 1 base; unmatched junction nucleotides: 5. Germline V CDR1 and CDR2: SGHAT, FQNNGV. The DNA of the CDR3 is TGTGCCAGCAGGCCGACTAGCGGGAGGCGGAACACCGGGGAGCTGTTTTTT. Residues: CASRPTSGRRNTGELFF.